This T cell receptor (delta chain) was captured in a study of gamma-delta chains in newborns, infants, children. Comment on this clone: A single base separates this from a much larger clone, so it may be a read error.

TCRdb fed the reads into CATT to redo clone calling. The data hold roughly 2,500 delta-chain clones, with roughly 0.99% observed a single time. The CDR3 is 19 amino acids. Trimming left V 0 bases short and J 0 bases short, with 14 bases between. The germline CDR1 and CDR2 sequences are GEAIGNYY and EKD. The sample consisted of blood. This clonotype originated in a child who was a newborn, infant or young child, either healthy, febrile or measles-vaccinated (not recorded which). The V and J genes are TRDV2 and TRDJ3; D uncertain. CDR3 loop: CACDTESRCSSWDTRQMFF. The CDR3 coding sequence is TGTGCCTGTGACACCGAAAGCCGCTGTAGCTCCTGGGACACCCGACAGATGTTTTTC.